The clone carrying this T cell receptor beta chain was seen only once. Its antigen is currently unknown. The data were taken from a study of cytomegalovirus exposure and HLA in healthy donors. Study results and limitations: Earlier results showed most TCR beta V segments being productive about 87% or about 30% of the time. Reports state that TCR beta sequences accurately predicted most subjects' HLA-A and HLA-B alleles.

Researchers ran the PCR with 60 Vbeta and 13 Jbeta primers. Using immunoSEQ multiplex PCR, the repertoire was profiled, and TCRdb retains in-frame clones only, with some absent. The sample carries 99,000 or so clones, about 79% recorded once. Trimming removed 6 bases from V and 7 bases from J; junction bases left unmatched: 16. Germline CDR1 SQVTM, CDR2 ANQGSEA. The CDR3 totals 16 residues. This sequence originates from a male donor in good health and CMV-seropositive. This chain links TRBV29-1 with TRBJ2-4; 9 bases match TRBD2. Sequences were obtained from PBMCs. Here the CDR3 DNA reads TGCAGCGTGGCACAAGCGGGGGGCCCGTTGGGGAACATTCAGTACTTC. Translated: CSVAQAGGPLGNIQYF. Together with reference TRBV29-1 and TRBJ2-4, the CDR3 gives the full variable domain: SAVISQKPSRDICQRGTSLTIQCQVDSQVTMMFWYRQQPGQSLTLIATANQGSEATYESGFVIDKFPISRPNLTFSTLTVSNMSPEDSSIYLCSVAQAGGPLGNIQYFGAGTRLSVL.